This passage covers 6 T cell receptor beta chains from one sample sequenced in a study of T cells after yellow fever vaccination. TCRdb re-analysed the 5' RACE reads in MiXCR, keeping a single row per CDR3 protein. The sample yields approximately 510,000 distinct CDR3 sequences, about a fifth seen once. Sequenced here: PBMCs, sampled roughly 20 days after the first yellow fever vaccination. All receptors derive from a man aged 18 to 29 who received the YFV17D yellow fever vaccine.

The rearrangement links TRBV19 to TRBJ2-2, with unresolved D. The CDR3 has 12 residues. Germline CDR1 is LNHDA and CDR2 is SQIVND (reference sequence). Trimming removed 5 bases at V and 8 bases at J, with 9 bases between. As DNA, the CDR3 is TGTGCCAGTAGTTGGACGCCGGGGGAGCTGTTTTTT. Translating gives CASSWTPGELFF.

This clonotype was detected only a few times. This rearrangement joins TRBV18 to TRBJ2-7; TRBD2 might be the D (5 bases). Trimming stripped 2 bases from V and 0 bases from J, with 5 bases between. Germline V CDR1 and CDR2: KGHSH, LQKENI. This CDR3 has 13 residues. CDR3 residues: CASSPTSSYEQYV. In DNA, the CDR3 is TGTGCCAGCTCACCAACTAGCTCCTACGAGCAGTACGTC.

The sample holds a few counts of this clonotype. The chain carries TRBV5-1 and TRBJ2-7; weak D call: TRBD1 (5 bases). V was trimmed by 0 bases and J by 2 bases, leaving 9 bases between them. This CDR3 spans 14 amino acids. CDR1 is SGHRS and CDR2 is YFSETQ in the germline V gene. This chain's CDR3 is CASSLVPGPYEQYF. The DNA for the CDR3 is TGCGCCAGCAGCTTGGTTCCAGGGCCCTACGAGCAGTACTTC.

The V and J genes are TRBV20-1 and TRBJ1-1, with D perhaps matching TRBD1 (6 bases). There are 13 residues in the CDR3. V was trimmed by 6 bases and J by 2 bases, leaving 13 bases between them. Germline lookup yields CDR1 DFQATT and CDR2 SNEGSKA (reference sequence). The CDR3 sequence is CSAEGHINTEAFF. DNA of the CDR3: TGCAGTGCGGAGGGACACATCAACACTGAAGCTTTCTTT.

The CDR3 spells CAISDRTADPYNSPLHF. CDR3 bases: TGTGCCATCAGTGACAGGACAGCGGACCCCTATAATTCACCCCTCCACTTT. The gene calls are TRBV10-3 and TRBJ1-6; tentative D call: TRBD1 (6 bases). CDR3 size: 17 residues. Trimming pared 3 bases from V and 2 bases from J, leaving 14 bases between. Germline-derived CDR1 and CDR2 are ENHRY and SYGVKD.

This clonotype showed up many times. The chain recombines TRBV3-1 with TRBJ2-1; 7 nucleotides match TRBD2. Germline V gene sequence: CDR1 LGHDT, CDR2 YNNKEL (reference sequence). The CDR3 runs 15 residues. J gave up 3 bases and V 4 bases, and 6 bases lay outside the gene matches. In DNA form, the CDR3 reads TGTGCCAGCAGCCCACGGGGGGACCTCTACAATGAGCAGTTCTTC. This encodes CASSPRGDLYNEQFF.